The rows below give T cell receptor beta chains drawn from one sample of a study of T cell repertoires in cytomegalovirus infection. Their antigens remain unidentified. TCRdb re-derived calls from the reads in MiXCR, one entry per CDR3 protein. This table has 900,000 to 950,000 distinct CDR3 sequences, around 32% appearing once. The sample in question was cultured CD8+ T cells from PBMCs, obtained from culture after CMV antigen stimulation. Receptor source: a human donor in good health (CMV status not recorded). Some clones in this sample may be carry-over from other donors' samples. Each CDR3 is given with its conserved first and last residue. The D gene is left open where the match is weak. Size tells how often a clone was seen (once, few, many) or the class of an expanded clone, and some rows leave it out.

V: TRBV19; size: few; J: TRBJ1-2; D: TRBD1; CDR3: CASSMGQDYGYTF; DNA: TGTGCCAGTAGTATGGGACAGGACTATGGCTACACCTTC
V: TRBV7-9; size: few; J: TRBJ2-1; D: -; CDR3: CASSSLSGREFGNEQFF; DNA: TGTGCCAGCAGCTCTTTATCGGGCAGGGAGTTTGGAAATGAGCAGTTCTTC
V: TRBV10-3; size: few; J: TRBJ2-2; D: TRBD1; CDR3: CATRWTGKDTGELFF; DNA: TGTGCCACCCGATGGACAGGGAAGGACACCGGGGAGCTGTTTTTT
V: TRBV11-2; size: -; J: TRBJ2-7; D: -; CDR3: CASSHGQTYEQYF; DNA: TGTGCCAGCAGCCATGGACAGACCTACGAGCAGTACTTC
V: TRBV10-1; size: -; J: TRBJ1-1; D: -; CDR3: CASRGGLGEAFF; DNA: TGCGCCAGCAGGGGAGGCTTGGGTGAAGCTTTCTTT
V: TRBV19; size: -; J: TRBJ2-3; D: -; CDR3: CASSMTGLFTDTQYF; DNA: TGTGCCAGTAGTATGACAGGACTTTTCACAGATACGCAGTATTTT
V: TRBV6-1; size: many; J: TRBJ1-1; D: -; CDR3: CASRAGMRTEAFF; DNA: TGTGCCAGCAGAGCAGGGATGAGGACTGAAGCTTTCTTT
V: TRBV4-1; size: few; J: TRBJ1-2; D: -; CDR3: CASSQDSPNYGYTF; DNA: TGCGCCAGCAGCCAAGATTCACCTAACTATGGCTACACCTTC
V: TRBV11-2; size: -; J: TRBJ2-3; D: -; CDR3: CASSLMDPDTQYF; DNA: TGTGCCAGCAGCCTTATGGATCCAGATACGCAGTATTTT
V: TRBV7-8; size: -; J: TRBJ2-5; D: -; CDR3: CASSLDGSVRYQETQYF; DNA: TGTGCCAGCAGCTTAGATGGTAGCGTTAGGTACCAAGAGACCCAGTACTTC
V: TRBV7-4; size: -; J: TRBJ2-2; D: TRBD2; CDR3: CASSLGLAARELFF; DNA: TGTGCCAGCAGTTTAGGACTAGCGGCCAGGGAGCTGTTTTTT
V: TRBV19; size: -; J: TRBJ2-1; D: -; CDR3: CASSIWTGNEQFF; DNA: TGTGCCAGTAGTATATGGACGGGCAATGAGCAGTTCTTC
V: TRBV3-1; size: few; J: TRBJ2-1; D: TRBD2; CDR3: CASSREVSSYNEQFF; DNA: TGTGCCAGCTCCCGGGAGGTTAGCTCCTACAATGAGCAGTTCTTC
V: TRBV6-6; size: few; J: TRBJ2-1; D: -; CDR3: CASSSGGKSYNEQFF; DNA: TGTGCCAGCAGTTCAGGAGGGAAATCCTACAATGAGCAGTTCTTC
V: TRBV10-1; size: few; J: TRBJ2-1; D: -; CDR3: CASSEWGHEQFF; DNA: TGCGCCAGCAGTGAGTGGGGGCATGAGCAGTTCTTC
V: TRBV7-9; size: few; J: TRBJ2-1; D: -; CDR3: CASSGNSELYNEQFF; DNA: TGTGCCAGCAGCGGGAACAGCGAACTTTACAATGAGCAGTTCTTC
V: TRBV4-1; size: many; J: TRBJ1-1; D: -; CDR3: CASSQNRGNTEAFF; DNA: TGTGCCAGCAGCCAGAACAGAGGGAACACTGAAGCTTTCTTT
V: TRBV2; size: many; J: TRBJ2-7; D: -; CDR3: CATHSAVSSYEQYF; DNA: TGTGCCACCCACTCGGCAGTGAGCTCCTACGAGCAGTACTTC
V: TRBV6-4; size: -; J: TRBJ2-2; D: -; CDR3: CASSEERLIGYPVNTGELFF; DNA: TGTGCCAGCAGTGAAGAAAGACTCATAGGGTATCCGGTAAACACCGGGGAGCTGTTTTTT
V: TRBV7-9; size: few; J: TRBJ1-2; D: -; CDR3: CASSSLDYYTF; DNA: TGTGCCAGCAGCTCGTTGGACTACTACACCTTC
V: TRBV7-6; size: -; J: TRBJ2-3; D: -; CDR3: CASSPLDRKTTDTQYF; DNA: TGTGCCAGCAGCCCTCTGGACCGAAAGACCACAGATACGCAGTATTTT
V: TRBV7-8; size: many; J: TRBJ1-5; D: TRBD1; CDR3: CASSLWAGTDSNQPQHF; DNA: TGTGCCAGCAGCTTATGGGCCGGGACAGACTCCAATCAGCCCCAGCATTTT
V: TRBV5-5; size: -; J: TRBJ1-1; D: -; CDR3: CASSSREGGTEAFF; DNA: TGTGCCAGCAGCTCCCGGGAGGGTGGCACTGAAGCTTTCTTT
V: TRBV4-3; size: -; J: TRBJ2-2; D: -; CDR3: CASSPGVHTGELFF; DNA: TGCGCCAGCAGCCCTGGGGTGCACACCGGGGAGCTGTTTTTT
V: TRBV12-3/TRBV12-4; size: -; J: TRBJ2-1; D: -; CDR3: CASSLTTTPYNEQFF; DNA: TGTGCCAGCAGTCTGACAACGACCCCCTACAATGAGCAGTTCTTC
V: TRBV15; size: few; J: TRBJ1-2; D: -; CDR3: CATSTEGGYGYTF; DNA: TGTGCCACCAGCACGGAGGGAGGGTATGGCTACACCTTC
V: TRBV5-1; size: -; J: TRBJ2-3; D: TRBD2; CDR3: CASSLALAEQTDTQYF; DNA: TGCGCCAGCAGCTTGGCTCTAGCGGAGCAAACAGATACGCAGTATTTT
V: TRBV29-1; size: -; J: TRBJ2-2; D: TRBD2; CDR3: CSVAGLAGVTGELFF; DNA: TGCAGCGTTGCCGGACTAGCGGGGGTTACCGGGGAGCTGTTTTTT
V: TRBV10-3; size: few; J: TRBJ2-7; D: -; CDR3: CASRAGTTSYEQYF; DNA: TGTGCGTCACGGGCAGGGACCACCTCCTACGAGCAGTACTTC
V: TRBV7-9; size: few; J: TRBJ1-2; D: -; CDR3: CASSFLSWPYGYTF; DNA: TGTGCCAGCAGCTTTCTATCCTGGCCCTATGGCTACACCTTC
V: TRBV25-1; size: few; J: TRBJ1-2; D: -; CDR3: CASSEGVTSYGYTF; DNA: TGTGCCAGCAGTGAAGGGGTCACATCCTATGGCTACACCTTC
V: TRBV6-5; size: many; J: TRBJ1-1; D: -; CDR3: CASSYWGPRGTEAFF; DNA: TGTGCCAGCAGTTATTGGGGACCCAGGGGAACTGAAGCTTTCTTT
V: TRBV4-3; size: -; J: TRBJ2-4; D: -; CDR3: CASASTPGNIQYF; DNA: TGCGCCAGCGCCTCGACCCCTGGGAACATTCAGTACTTC
V: TRBV7-9; size: many; J: TRBJ1-2; D: -; CDR3: CASSLSQGVYGYTF; DNA: TGTGCCAGCAGCTTAAGCCAGGGAGTCTATGGCTACACCTTC
V: TRBV9; size: few; J: TRBJ2-7; D: -; CDR3: CASSEGPAYEQYF; DNA: TGTGCCAGCAGCGAGGGCCCCGCCTACGAGCAGTACTTC
V: TRBV7-9; size: few; J: TRBJ1-3; D: -; CDR3: CASSNGASGNTIYF; DNA: TGTGCCAGCAGCAATGGAGCATCTGGAAACACCATATATTTT
V: TRBV10-2; size: -; J: TRBJ1-1; D: TRBD1; CDR3: CASSESNRGAEAFF; DNA: TGCGCCAGCAGTGAGTCGAACAGGGGTGCTGAAGCTTTCTTT
V: TRBV12-3/TRBV12-4; size: many; J: TRBJ2-3; D: TRBD2; CDR3: CASSWGLATRTDTQYF; DNA: TGTGCCAGCAGCTGGGGACTAGCGACGAGGACAGATACGCAGTATTTT
V: TRBV6-6; size: -; J: TRBJ1-5; D: TRBD1; CDR3: CASLGQGGNQPQHF; DNA: TGTGCCAGCTTGGGACAGGGGGGCAATCAGCCCCAGCATTTT
V: TRBV7-9; size: many; J: TRBJ1-1; D: -; CDR3: CASSLSGEAFF; DNA: TGTGCCAGCAGCTTATCGGGTGAAGCTTTCTTT